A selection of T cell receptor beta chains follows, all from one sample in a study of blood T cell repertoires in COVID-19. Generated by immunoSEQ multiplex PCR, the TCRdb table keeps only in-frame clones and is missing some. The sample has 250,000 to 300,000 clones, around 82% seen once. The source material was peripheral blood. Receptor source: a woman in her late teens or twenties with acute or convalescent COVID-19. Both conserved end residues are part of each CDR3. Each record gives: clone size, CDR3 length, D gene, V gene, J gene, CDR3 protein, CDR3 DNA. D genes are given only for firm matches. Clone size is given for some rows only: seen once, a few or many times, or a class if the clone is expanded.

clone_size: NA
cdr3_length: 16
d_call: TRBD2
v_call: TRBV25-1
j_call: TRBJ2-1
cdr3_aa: CASSESTSGSYNEQFF
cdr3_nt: TGTGCCAGCAGTGAAAGTACTAGCGGCTCCTACAATGAGCAGTTCTTC

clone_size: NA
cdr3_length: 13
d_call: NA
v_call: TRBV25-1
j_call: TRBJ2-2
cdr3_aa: CASSWLDTGELFF
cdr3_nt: TGTGCCAGCAGTTGGCTAGACACCGGGGAGCTGTTTTTT

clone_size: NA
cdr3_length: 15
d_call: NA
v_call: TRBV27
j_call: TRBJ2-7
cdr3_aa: CASSLSPGVSYEQYF
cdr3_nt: TGTGCCAGCAGTTTATCGCCAGGGGTTAGCTATGAGCAGTACTTC

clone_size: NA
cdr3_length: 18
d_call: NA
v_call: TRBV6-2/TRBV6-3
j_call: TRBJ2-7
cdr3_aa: CATTPTWGLGLSSYEQYF
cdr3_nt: TGTGCCACCACCCCAACGTGGGGACTCGGATTAAGCTCCTACGAGCAGTACTTC

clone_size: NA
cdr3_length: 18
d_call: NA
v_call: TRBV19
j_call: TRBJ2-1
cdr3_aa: CASNHVGPGKSSYNEQFF
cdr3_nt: TGTGCCAGTAACCACGTCGGACCGGGAAAGAGCTCCTACAATGAGCAGTTCTTC

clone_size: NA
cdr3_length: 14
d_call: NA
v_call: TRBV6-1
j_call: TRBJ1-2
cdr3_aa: CASSELSAGRGYTF
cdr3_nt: TGTGCCAGCAGTGAGTTGTCGGCGGGGAGGGGCTACACCTTC

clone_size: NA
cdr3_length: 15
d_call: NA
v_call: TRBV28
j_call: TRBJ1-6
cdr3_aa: CASSSGGQVDSPLHF
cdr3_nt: TGTGCCAGCAGTTCGGGCGGGCAGGTTGATTCACCCCTCCACTTT

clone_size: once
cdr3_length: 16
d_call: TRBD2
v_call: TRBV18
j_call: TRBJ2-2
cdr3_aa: CASSPIAGANTGELFF
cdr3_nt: TGTGCCAGCTCCCCTATAGCGGGGGCGAACACCGGGGAGCTGTTTTTT

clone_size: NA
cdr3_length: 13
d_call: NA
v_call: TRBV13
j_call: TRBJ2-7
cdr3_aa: CASSLEPRYEQYF
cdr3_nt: TGTGCCAGCAGCTTAGAGCCGAGATACGAGCAGTACTTC

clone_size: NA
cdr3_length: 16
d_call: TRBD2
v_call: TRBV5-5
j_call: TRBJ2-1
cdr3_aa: CASSLALAGYYNEQFF
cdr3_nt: TGTGCCAGCAGCTTAGCGCTAGCGGGTTACTACAATGAGCAGTTCTTC

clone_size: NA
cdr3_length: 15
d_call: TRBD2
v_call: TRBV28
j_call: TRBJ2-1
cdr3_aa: CASTSWTSGRDEQFF
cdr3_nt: TGTGCCAGTACCTCTTGGACTAGCGGCAGGGATGAGCAGTTCTTC

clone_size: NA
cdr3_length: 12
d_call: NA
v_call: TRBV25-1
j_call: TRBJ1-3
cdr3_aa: CASQGSGNTIYF
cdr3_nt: TGTGCCTCGCAGGGTTCTGGAAACACCATATATTTT

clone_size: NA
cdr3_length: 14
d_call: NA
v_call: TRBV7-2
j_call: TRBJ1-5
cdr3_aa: CASSPQNSNQPQHF
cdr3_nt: TGTGCCAGCAGCCCCCAAAATAGCAATCAGCCCCAGCATTTT

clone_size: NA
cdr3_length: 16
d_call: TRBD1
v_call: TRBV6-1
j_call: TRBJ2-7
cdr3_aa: CASSALGTGSPYEQYF
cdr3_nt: TGTGCCAGCAGTGCACTCGGGACAGGGTCTCCCTACGAGCAGTACTTC